What follows is one T cell receptor (beta chain) and its context. These data are taken from a study of blood T cell repertoires in COVID-19. In germline, CDR1 is MGHRA, CDR2 YSYEKL. This CDR3 comprises 15 residues. The V and J ends lost 4 bases and 3 bases respectively, with 13 bases between them. Sequenced by immunoSEQ multiplex PCR; TCRdb stores in-frame clones only, minus some. There are around 260,000 clones in the sample; 86% occur only once, and less than 4% lies in the top ten. The TCR comes from a man aged 18 to 30 with active or convalescent COVID-19. The genes are TRBV4-1 and TRBJ1-5, with D possibly matching TRBD1 (5 bases). The sample consisted of peripheral blood. The CDR3 DNA reads TGCGCCAGCAGCCTGGGGCCGGCCGACAATCAGCCCCAGCATTTT. Translating gives CASSLGPADNQPQHF.